A selection of T cell receptor beta chains follows, all from one sample in a study of PD-1 blockade in classical Hodgkin lymphoma. Assay: immunoSEQ multiplex PCR; the TCRdb copy retains only in-frame clones and omits some. In the table there are about 60,000 clones, approximately 90% of which are singletons. Material: peripheral blood mononuclear cells (PBMCs), obtained before the fourth cycle of nivolumab. Source of these receptors: a human donor with classical Hodgkin lymphoma. Both conserved end residues are part of each CDR3. D genes are given only for firm matches.

D gene	V gene	J gene	CDR3 protein	CDR3 DNA
-	TRBV4-1	TRBJ2-7	CASSRTGAYEQYF	TGCGCCAGCAGCCGGACGGGGGCGTACGAGCAGTACTTC
-	TRBV18	TRBJ1-4	CASSGRPLRGEKLFF	TGTGCCAGCTCAGGACGACCCTTGCGGGGTGAAAAACTGTTTTTT
-	TRBV10-3	TRBJ2-2	CAISGTNTGELFF	TGTGCCATCAGCGGAACGAACACCGGGGAGCTGTTTTTT
-	TRBV19	TRBJ1-1	CASSNAGMNTEAFF	TGTGCCAGTAGTAACGCAGGGATGAACACTGAAGCTTTCTTT
TRBD2	TRBV6-1	TRBJ2-3	CASSVGLAGGRGTDTQYF	TGTGCCAGCAGTGTAGGACTAGCGGGAGGGCGGGGTACAGATACGCAGTATTTT
-	TRBV15	TRBJ1-2	CATSRDNFYGYTF	TGTGCCACCAGCAGAGATAATTTCTATGGCTACACCTTC
TRBD2	TRBV5-4	TRBJ2-1	CASSLDLAGGPFIDEQFF	TGTGCCAGCAGCTTGGATTTAGCGGGAGGGCCGTTTATCGATGAGCAGTTCTTC
-	TRBV7-2	TRBJ2-7	CASSYRGANFYEQYF	TGTGCCAGCAGTTATCGGGGGGCTAATTTCTACGAGCAGTACTTC
-	TRBV28	TRBJ1-6	CASSRIQFGGDRSPLHF	TGTGCCAGCAGCCGAATTCAGTTCGGAGGGGATCGATCACCCCTCCACTTT
-	TRBV6-1	TRBJ2-5	CASSETKGQETQYF	TGTGCCAGCAGTGAAACTAAGGGTCAAGAGACCCAGTACTTC
TRBD2	TRBV7-7	TRBJ2-1	CASSFGGRASEQFF	TGTGCCAGCAGCTTTGGCGGGAGGGCGAGTGAGCAGTTCTTC
-	TRBV28	TRBJ1-5	CASSFLQGRQPQHF	TGTGCCAGCAGTTTTCTTCAGGGGAGGCAGCCCCAGCATTTT
TRBD2	TRBV5-4	TRBJ2-2	CASSTRTSGSAGELFF	TGTGCCAGCAGCACACGGACTAGCGGGAGTGCCGGGGAGCTGTTTTTT